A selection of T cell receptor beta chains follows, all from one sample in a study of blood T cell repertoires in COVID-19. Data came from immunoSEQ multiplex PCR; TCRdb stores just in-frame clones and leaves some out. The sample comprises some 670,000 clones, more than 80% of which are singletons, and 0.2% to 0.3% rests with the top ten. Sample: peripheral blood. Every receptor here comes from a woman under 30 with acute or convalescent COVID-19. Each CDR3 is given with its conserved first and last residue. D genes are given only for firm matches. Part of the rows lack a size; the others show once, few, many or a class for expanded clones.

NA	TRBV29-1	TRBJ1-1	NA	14	CSVAPGQEGTEAFF	TGCAGCGTGGCACCGGGACAAGAGGGCACTGAAGCTTTCTTT
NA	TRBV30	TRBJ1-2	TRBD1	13	CAWGQGFNYGYTF	TGTGCCTGGGGACAGGGGTTTAACTATGGCTACACCTTC
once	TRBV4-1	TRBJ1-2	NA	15	CASSLLQGTNYGYTF	TGCGCCAGCAGCCTCCTACAGGGAACTAACTATGGCTACACCTTC
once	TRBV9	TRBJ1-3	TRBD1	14	CASSDRTGGNTIYF	TGTGCCAGCAGCGACCGGACAGGGGGAAACACCATATATTTT
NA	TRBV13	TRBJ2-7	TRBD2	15	CASSWGLAGAYEQYF	TGTGCCAGCAGCTGGGGACTAGCGGGGGCCTACGAGCAGTACTTC
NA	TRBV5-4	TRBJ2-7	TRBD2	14	CASSWGGTRDEQYF	TGTGCCAGCAGCTGGGGGGGGACTAGAGACGAGCAGTACTTC
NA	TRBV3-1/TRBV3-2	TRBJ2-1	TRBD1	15	CASSHGQGAINEQFF	TGTGCCAGCAGCCACGGCCAGGGGGCTATCAATGAGCAGTTCTTC
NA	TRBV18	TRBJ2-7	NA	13	CASSPQGSYEQYF	TGTGCCAGCTCACCACAGGGGTCCTACGAGCAGTACTTC
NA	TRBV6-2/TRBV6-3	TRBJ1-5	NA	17	CASSYPVGRASNQPQHF	TGTGCCAGCAGTTACCCAGTGGGCAGGGCAAGCAATCAGCCCCAGCATTTT
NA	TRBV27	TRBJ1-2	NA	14	CASSSGVTNYGYTF	TGTGCCAGCAGTTCCGGGGTAACTAACTATGGCTACACCTTC
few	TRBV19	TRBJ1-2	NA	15	CASSIFHSSKYGYTF	TGTGCCAGTAGTATATTCCACAGCTCGAAGTATGGCTACACCTTC
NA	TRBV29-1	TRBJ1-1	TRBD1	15	CSVAGTGGLLTEAFF	TGCAGCGTCGCCGGGACAGGGGGCCTCCTCACTGAAGCTTTCTTT
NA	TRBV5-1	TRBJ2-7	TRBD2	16	CASSLDASGARYEQYF	TGCGCCAGCAGCTTGGACGCTAGCGGAGCAAGATACGAGCAGTACTTC
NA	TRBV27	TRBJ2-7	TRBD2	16	CASSSPASGGDYEQYF	TGTGCCAGCAGTTCCCCAGCGAGCGGGGGGGACTACGAGCAGTACTTC
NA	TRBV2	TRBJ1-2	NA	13	CASTGREGYGYTF	TGTGCCAGCACCGGACGGGAGGGATATGGCTACACCTTC
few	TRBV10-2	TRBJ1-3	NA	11	CASMAGNTIYF	TGCGCCAGCATGGCAGGAAACACCATATATTTT
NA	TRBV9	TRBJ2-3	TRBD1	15	CASSEGQGLTDTQYF	TGTGCCAGCAGCGAGGGACAGGGGCTCACAGATACGCAGTATTTT
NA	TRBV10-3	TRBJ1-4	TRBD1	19	CAISALPDRGWRTNEKLFF	TGTGCCATCAGTGCACTACCGGACAGGGGTTGGCGAACTAATGAAAAACTGTTTTTT
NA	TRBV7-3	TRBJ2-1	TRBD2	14	CASSFWGGANEQFF	TGTGCCAGCAGCTTCTGGGGGGGTGCGAATGAGCAGTTCTTC
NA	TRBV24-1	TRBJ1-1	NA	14	CATSDLNTPGEAFF	TGTGCCACCAGTGATTTAAACACTCCGGGTGAAGCTTTCTTT
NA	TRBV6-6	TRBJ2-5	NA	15	CASSYSRQVRETQYF	TGTGCCAGCAGTTACTCGAGACAGGTTAGGGAGACCCAGTACTTC
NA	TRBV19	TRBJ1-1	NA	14	CASRVQVMNTEAFF	TGTGCCAGTAGGGTACAGGTAATGAACACTGAAGCTTTCTTT
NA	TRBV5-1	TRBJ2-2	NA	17	CASSLGKKGANTGELFF	TGCGCCAGCAGCTTAGGGAAGAAGGGAGCGAACACCGGGGAGCTGTTTTTT
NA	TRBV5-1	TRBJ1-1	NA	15	CASSLDPQGYTEAFF	TGCGCCAGCAGCTTGGACCCACAGGGTTACACTGAAGCTTTCTTT
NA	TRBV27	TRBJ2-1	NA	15	CASRAPPGSYNEQFF	TGTGCCAGCAGGGCCCCTCCCGGGTCCTACAATGAGCAGTTCTTC
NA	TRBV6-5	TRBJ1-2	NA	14	CASSRDRKTYGYTF	TGTGCCAGCAGTCGAGACAGAAAAACTTATGGCTACACCTTC